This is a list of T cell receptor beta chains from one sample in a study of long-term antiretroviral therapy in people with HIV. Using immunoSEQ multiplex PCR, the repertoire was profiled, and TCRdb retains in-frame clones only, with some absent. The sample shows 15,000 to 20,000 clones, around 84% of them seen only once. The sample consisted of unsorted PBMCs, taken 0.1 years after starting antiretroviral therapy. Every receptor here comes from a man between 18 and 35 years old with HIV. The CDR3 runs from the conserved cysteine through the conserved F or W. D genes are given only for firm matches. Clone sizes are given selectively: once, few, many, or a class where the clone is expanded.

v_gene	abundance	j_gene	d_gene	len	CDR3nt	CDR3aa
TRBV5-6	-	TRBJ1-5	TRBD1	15	TGTGCCAGCAGCCGGGACAGGGGGATCAATCAGCCCCAGCATTTT	CASSRDRGINQPQHF
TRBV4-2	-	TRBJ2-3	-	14	TGTGCCAGCAGCCAGGAGGGGGGCACAGATACGCAGTATTTT	CASSQEGGTDTQYF
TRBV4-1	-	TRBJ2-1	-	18	TGCGCCAGCAGCCAAGATCCCGACAGTTACCCTTCCGGCAATGAGCAGTTCTTC	CASSQDPDSYPSGNEQFF
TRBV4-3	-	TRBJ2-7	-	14	TGCGCCAGCAGCCAAGATGGGATCTCCTACGAGCAGTACTTC	CASSQDGISYEQYF
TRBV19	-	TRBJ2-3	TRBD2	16	TGTGCCAGTAGGTGGACTAGCGGGGACTACACAGATACGCAGTATTTT	CASRWTSGDYTDTQYF
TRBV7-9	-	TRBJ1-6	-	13	TGTGCCAGCAGCTTGGGGGGCTTCTCACCCCTCCACTTT	CASSLGGFSPLHF
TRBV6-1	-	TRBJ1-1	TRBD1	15	TGTGCCAGCAGTGACAGGAACAGGGGAACGGGTGAAGCTTTCTTT	CASSDRNRGTGEAFF
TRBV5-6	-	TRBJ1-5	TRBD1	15	TGTGCCAGCAGCGCCTGGGACAGCAGCAATCAGCCCCAGCATTTT	CASSAWDSSNQPQHF
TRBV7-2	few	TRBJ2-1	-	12	TGTGCCAGCGAGGACGTCGGGGTTAGTATGTTCTTC	CASEDVGVSMFF
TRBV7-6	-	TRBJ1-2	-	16	TGTGCCAGCAGCTTAGAAACAAGGATAGATTCGAGGGGCTACACCTTC	CASSLETRIDSRGYTF
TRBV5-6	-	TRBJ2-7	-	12	TGTGCCAGCAGCGGGGTCTCCTACGAGCAGTACTTC	CASSGVSYEQYF
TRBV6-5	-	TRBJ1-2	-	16	TGTGCCAGCAGTTACTCGCCCCATACAGGATTCTATGGCTACACCTTC	CASSYSPHTGFYGYTF
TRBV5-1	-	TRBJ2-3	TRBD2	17	TGCGCCAGCAGCCTCCTCTCTGGCGGGGGGTCCACAGATACGCAGTATTTT	CASSLLSGGGSTDTQYF
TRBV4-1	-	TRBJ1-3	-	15	TGCGCCAGCAGCCAAGATCGAGGCCCTGGAAACACCATATATTTT	CASSQDRGPGNTIYF
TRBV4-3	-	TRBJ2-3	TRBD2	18	TGCGCCAGCAGCCAAGATCCCCAACTAGCGTCTAGCACAGATACGCAGTATTTT	CASSQDPQLASSTDTQYF
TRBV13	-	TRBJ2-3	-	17	TGTGCCAGCAGCTCAAAAGGCGGGACGGCCCGGTCCGATACGCAGTATTTT	CASSSKGGTARSDTQYF
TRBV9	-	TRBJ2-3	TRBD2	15	TGTGCCAGCAGCGAGAACCTAGCGGGGGGCCTTACGCAGTATTTT	CASSENLAGGLTQYF
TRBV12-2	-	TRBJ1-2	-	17	TGTGCAAGTCGCCCCGTCCCTCGGACCCCGGCTCACTATGGCTACACCTTC	CASRPVPRTPAHYGYTF
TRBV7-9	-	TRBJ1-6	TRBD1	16	TGTGCCAGCAGCTTAGGGGCCGGGACAGGGGATTCACCCCTCCACTTT	CASSLGAGTGDSPLHF
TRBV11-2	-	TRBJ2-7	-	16	TGTGCCAGCAGCCCCCCGGGGGTACTCAAACTCTACGAGCAGTACTTC	CASSPPGVLKLYEQYF
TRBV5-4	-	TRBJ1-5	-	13	TGTGCCAGCAGCTCCGGAGTGAGGCAGCCCCAGCATTTT	CASSSGVRQPQHF
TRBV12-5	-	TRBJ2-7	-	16	TGTGCTAGTGGTTTGGTCAAATCGGCAGACTCCTACGAGCAGTACTTC	CASGLVKSADSYEQYF
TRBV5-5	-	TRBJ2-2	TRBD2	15	TGTGCCAGCAGCTTGGACGGGGGGGCCCACGGGGAGCTGTTTTTT	CASSLDGGAHGELFF
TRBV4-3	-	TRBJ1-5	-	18	TGCGCCAGCAGCCAAGATACCTGGCCGGGAGATAGCAATCAGCCCCAGCATTTT	CASSQDTWPGDSNQPQHF
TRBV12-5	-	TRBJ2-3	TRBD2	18	TGTGCTAGTGGTTTGGCCCAAGGGGGGATAGCGGGAACAGATACGCAGTATTTT	CASGLAQGGIAGTDTQYF
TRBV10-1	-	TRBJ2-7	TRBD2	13	TGCGCCAGCGGTAAGCGGGACTTCTACGAGCAGTACTTC	CASGKRDFYEQYF